This T cell receptor (beta chain) was captured by sequencing in a study of response to subunit inactivated influenza vaccine. TCRdb passed the RT-PCR reads through MiXCR, listing each CDR3 protein once. Seen here are 630,000 or so distinct CDR3 sequences, more than 15% observed once, and the top ten hold roughly 12%. The CDR3 has 15 residues. J gave up 6 bases and V 4 bases, and 7 bases lay outside the gene matches. Germline loops: CDR1 SGDLS, CDR2 YYNGEE. The material was PBMCs from blood, obtained 11 to 12 days after vaccination. This clonotype originated in a man aged 50 to 60 who received an inactivated influenza vaccine. V gene TRBV9 combines with J gene TRBJ2-1; 10 bases are shared with TRBD2. In nucleotides, the CDR3 is TGTGCCAGCAGCACAAGCGGGAGGGCCTTCAATGAGCAGTTCTTC. It encodes CASSTSGRAFNEQFF.